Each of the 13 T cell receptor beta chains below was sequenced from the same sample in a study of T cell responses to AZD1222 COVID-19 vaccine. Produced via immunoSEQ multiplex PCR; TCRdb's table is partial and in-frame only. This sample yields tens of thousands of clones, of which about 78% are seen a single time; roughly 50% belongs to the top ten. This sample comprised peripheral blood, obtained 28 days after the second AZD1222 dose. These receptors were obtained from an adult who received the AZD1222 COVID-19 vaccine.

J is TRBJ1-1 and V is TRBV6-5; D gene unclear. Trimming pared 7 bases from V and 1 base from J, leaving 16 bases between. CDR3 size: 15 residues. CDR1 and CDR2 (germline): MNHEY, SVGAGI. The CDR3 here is CASTSEQWGNTEAFF. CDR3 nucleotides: TGTGCCAGCACGTCGGAGCAATGGGGGAACACTGAAGCTTTCTTT.

The CDR3 protein is CASSLSIGTYEQYF. The CDR3 nucleotides read TGTGCCAGCAGCTTATCCATTGGGACGTACGAGCAGTACTTC. The J gene is TRBJ2-7, the V gene TRBV7-8; D tentatively reads TRBD1 or TRBD2 (5 bases each). Trimming took off 2 bases at V and 4 bases at J, with 12 bases between the two ends. In germline, CDR1 is SGHVS, CDR2 FQNEAQ. There are 14 residues in the CDR3.

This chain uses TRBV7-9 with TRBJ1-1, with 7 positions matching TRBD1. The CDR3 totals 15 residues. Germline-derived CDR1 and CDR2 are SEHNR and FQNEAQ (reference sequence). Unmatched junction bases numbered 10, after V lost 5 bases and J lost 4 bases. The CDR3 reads CASSTTDRVSTEAFF. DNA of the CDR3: TGTGCCAGCAGCACCACCGACAGGGTTAGCACTGAAGCTTTCTTT.

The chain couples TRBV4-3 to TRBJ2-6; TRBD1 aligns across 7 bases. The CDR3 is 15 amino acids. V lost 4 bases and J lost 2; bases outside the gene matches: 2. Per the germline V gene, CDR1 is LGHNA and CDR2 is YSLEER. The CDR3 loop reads CASSPQGTGANVLTF. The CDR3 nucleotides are TGCGCCAGCAGCCCACAGGGGACTGGGGCCAACGTCCTGACTTTC.

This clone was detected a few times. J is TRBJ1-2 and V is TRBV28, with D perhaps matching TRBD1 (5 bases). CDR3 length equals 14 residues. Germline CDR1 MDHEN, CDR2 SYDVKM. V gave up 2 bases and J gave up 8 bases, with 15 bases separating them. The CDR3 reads CASSLGTASAGYTF. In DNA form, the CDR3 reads TGTGCCAGCAGTTTAGGGACGGCCAGCGCGGGCTACACCTTC.

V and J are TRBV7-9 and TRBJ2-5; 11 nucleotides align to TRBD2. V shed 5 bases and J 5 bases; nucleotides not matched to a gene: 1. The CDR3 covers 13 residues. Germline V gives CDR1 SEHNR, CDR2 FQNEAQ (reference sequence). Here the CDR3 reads CASSPSGRETQYF. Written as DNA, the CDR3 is TGTGCCAGCAGCCCTAGCGGGAGGGAGACCCAGTACTTC.

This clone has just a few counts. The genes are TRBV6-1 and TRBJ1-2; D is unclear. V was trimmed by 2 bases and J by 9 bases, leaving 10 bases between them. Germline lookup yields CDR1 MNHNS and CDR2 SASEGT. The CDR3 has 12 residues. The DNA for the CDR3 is TGTGCCAGCAGTGAATTTTCTGGAAGCTACACCTTC. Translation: CASSEFSGSYTF.

The CDR3 reads CASSYDRGQTQYF. The CDR3 DNA is TGTGCCAGCAGTTACGATAGAGGGCAGACCCAGTACTTC. The rearrangement joins TRBV6-2 or TRBV6-3 to TRBJ2-5, with TRBD2 as a possible D gene (5 bases). Germline V gives CDR1 MNHEY, CDR2 SVGEGT. This CDR3 spans 13 amino acids. Deletions cut 2 bases from V and 6 bases from J, with 10 bases between.

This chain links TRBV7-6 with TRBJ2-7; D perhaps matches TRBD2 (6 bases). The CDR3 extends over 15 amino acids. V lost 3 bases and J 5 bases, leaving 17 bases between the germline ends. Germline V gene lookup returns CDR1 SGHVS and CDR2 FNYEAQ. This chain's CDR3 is CASSFLGGHGHEQYF. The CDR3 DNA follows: TGTGCCAGCAGCTTTCTGGGAGGACACGGGCACGAGCAGTACTTC.

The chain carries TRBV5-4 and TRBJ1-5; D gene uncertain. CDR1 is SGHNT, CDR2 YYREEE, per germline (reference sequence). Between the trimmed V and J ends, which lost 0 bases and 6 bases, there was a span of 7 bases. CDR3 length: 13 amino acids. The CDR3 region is CASSLDYGQPQHF. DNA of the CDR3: TGTGCCAGCAGCTTGGATTACGGTCAGCCCCAGCATTTT. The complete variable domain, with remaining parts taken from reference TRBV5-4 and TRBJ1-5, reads ETGVTQSPTHLIKTRGQQVTLRCSSQSGHNTVSWYQQALGQGPQFIFQYYREEENGRGNFPPRFSGLQFPNYSSELNVNALELDDSALYLCASSLDYGQPQHFGDGTRLSIL.

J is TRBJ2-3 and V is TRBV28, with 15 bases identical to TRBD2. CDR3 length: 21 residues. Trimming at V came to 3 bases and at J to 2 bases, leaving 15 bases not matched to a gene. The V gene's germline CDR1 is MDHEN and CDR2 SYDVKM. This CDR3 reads CASSFPDRGTSGGTNTDTQYF. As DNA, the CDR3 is TGTGCCAGCAGTTTTCCGGACCGAGGGACTAGCGGGGGGACCAACACAGATACGCAGTATTTT.

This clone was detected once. CDR3: CASSLVAGKLFF. The CDR3 DNA sequence: TGTGCCAGCAGCTTAGTCGCCGGGAAACTGTTTTTT. The chain uses TRBV7-6 and TRBJ1-4; D is ambiguous. CDR1 is SGHVS and CDR2 is FNYEAQ in the germline V gene. The CDR3 runs 12 residues. Trimming left V 1 base short and J 11 bases short, with 8 bases between. The whole variable domain, filled in from reference TRBV7-6 and TRBJ1-4, reads GAGVSQSPRYKVTKRGQDVALRCDPISGHVSLYWYRQALGQGPEFLTYFNYEAQQDKSGLPNDRFSAERPEGSISTLTIQRTEQRDSAMYRCASSLVAGKLFFGSGTQLSVL.

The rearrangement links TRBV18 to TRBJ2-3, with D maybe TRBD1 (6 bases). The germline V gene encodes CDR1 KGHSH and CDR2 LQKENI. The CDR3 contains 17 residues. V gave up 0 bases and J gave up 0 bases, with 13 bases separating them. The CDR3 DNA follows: TGTGCCAGCTCACCACCGGTGACAGGCGCCAGCACAGATACGCAGTATTTT. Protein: CASSPPVTGASTDTQYF.